Only a few counts were recorded for the clone carrying this T cell receptor (beta chain). Its antigen is still unknown. Recipient PBMCs carried a CFSE label and met irradiated graft donor PBMCs for about six days before FACS sorting. The data were taken from a study of Tregs in tolerant kidney transplant recipients. Study details: Related graft donors supplied nonmyeloablative bone marrow transplants, and mixed chimerism was transient.

The CDR3 loop spans 14 amino acids. Germline V gives CDR1 MNHEY, CDR2 SMNVEV (reference sequence). Trimming shortened V by 4 bases and J by 2 bases, and 12 bases separated the two germline ends. Sequenced by immunoSEQ multiplex PCR; TCRdb stores in-frame clones only, minus some. The sample records roughly 14,000 clones, 45% to 55% being singletons. Study-level results: Tolerant patients' donor-specific Tregs expanded beyond overall Tregs, suggesting antigen-driven growth. Validation in larger populations is needed because few patients were studied.

V is TRBV27 and J is TRBJ2-7, with D uncertain. The receptor was isolated from a human patient who received a combined kidney and bone marrow transplant. The sequences come from CD4+ T cells from blood cultured with allogeneic cells, collected before the transplant. CDR3: CASSYGAVPYEQYF. As DNA, the CDR3 is TGTGCCAGCAGTTACGGAGCAGTTCCCTACGAGCAGTACTTC.